Below are 32 T cell receptor beta chains sequenced from a single sample in a study. TCRdb reprocessed the 5' RACE reads with MiXCR, giving one entry per CDR3 protein. Here the sample spans 9,500 to 15,000 distinct CDR3 sequences, roughly half being singletons. Tregs were sorted as CD4+CD25+CD127-/low cells. Source material: tumor-infiltrating Tregs sorted from the breast tumor. The receptor set was obtained from a female donor with breast cancer.

The genes are TRBV7-2 and TRBJ2-3, with D maybe TRBD2 (6 bases). V was cut by 4 bases and J by 6 bases, with 14 bases left in between. The CDR3 length is 14 residues. Germline values: CDR1 SGHTA, CDR2 FQGNSA. The CDR3 DNA sequence: TGTGCCAGCAGCTCACGTTCGGAGGGGGATACGCAGTATTTT. Translation: CASSSRSEGDTQYF. Complete variable domain (other parts from reference TRBV7-2 and TRBJ2-3): GAGVSQSPSNKVTEKGKDVELRCDPISGHTALYWYRQSLGQGLEFLIYFQGNSAPDKSGLPSDRFSAERTGGSVSTLTIQRTQQEDSAVYLCASSSRSEGDTQYFGPGTRLTVL.

This rearrangement joins TRBV28 to TRBJ2-6; TRBD1 might be the D (6 bases). The length of the CDR3 is 15 residues. Germline assignment: CDR1 MDHEN and CDR2 SYDVKM. The V and J ends lost 6 bases and 2 bases respectively, with 11 bases between them. CDR3 nucleotide sequence: TGTGCCAGCAGACTCGACAGGACTGGGGCCAACGTCCTGACTTTC. This codes for CASRLDRTGANVLTF.

This clonotype has a handful of counts. The J gene is TRBJ1-2, the V gene TRBV29-1; 8 nucleotides align to TRBD1. J lost 4 bases, V lost 4 bases, and 2 bases had no gene match. This CDR3 comprises 12 residues. Germline CDR1 is SQVTM and CDR2 is ANQGSEA. CDR3: CSVVGTGYGYTF. The CDR3 nucleotides read TGCAGCGTTGTCGGGACAGGCTATGGCTACACCTTC.

This clonotype was detected a few times. The rearrangement links TRBV6-2 or TRBV6-3 to TRBJ2-3, with 8 bases that match TRBD1. The V gene's germline CDR1 is MNHEY and CDR2 SVGEGT. V trimming: 4 bases; J trimming: 2 bases; junction bases outside the gene matches: 2. The CDR3 contains 14 residues. The CDR3 is CASSWTGHTDTQYF. The CDR3 DNA is TGTGCCAGCAGTTGGACAGGGCACACAGATACGCAGTATTTT.

The chain couples TRBV2 to TRBJ2-7; 7 bases fit TRBD1. The CDR3 loop spans 14 amino acids. Germline V gene sequence: CDR1 SNHLY, CDR2 FYNNEI. After removal of 6 bases from V and 0 bases from J, the junction contained 5 bases not matched to a gene. CDR3 loop: CASSPGTASYEQYF. The CDR3 DNA sequence: TGTGCCAGCAGCCCCGGGACAGCCTCCTACGAGCAGTACTTC.

The chain couples TRBV18 to TRBJ1-4, with D unresolved. CDR1 and CDR2 from the germline V gene are KGHSH and LQKENI. Between the trimmed V and J ends, which lost 2 bases and 5 bases, there was a span of 9 bases. The CDR3 length is 14 residues. In DNA form, the CDR3 reads TGTGCCAGCTCACCAAGGGCAGGAAATGAAAAACTGTTTTTT. It encodes CASSPRAGNEKLFF.

This chain uses TRBV28 with TRBJ2-5; a weak D match, TRBD2 (6 bases). This CDR3 has 17 amino acids. V lost 7 bases and J 2 bases, leaving 23 bases between the germline ends. Germline loops: CDR1 MDHEN, CDR2 SYDVKM. The CDR3 DNA reads TGTGCCAGCATCCAGGCGCGCGGGGACGTTAGGCAAGAGACCCAGTACTTC. Translating it yields CASIQARGDVRQETQYF.

This chain uses TRBV12-3 or TRBV12-4 with TRBJ2-1, with D perhaps matching TRBD2 (7 bases). The CDR3 length is 13 residues. The V end lost 5 bases, the J end lost 10 bases, and 15 bases lay between the germline ends. CDR3 loop: CASSSGTSQEQFF. CDR3 DNA sequence: TGTGCCAGCAGTAGCGGGACAAGTCAAGAGCAGTTCTTC.

This clonotype was recorded once. The rearrangement joins TRBV7-2 to TRBJ2-3; D could derive from TRBD1 or TRBD2 (5 bases each). This CDR3 region has 15 residues. Trimming removed 5 bases from V and 0 bases from J, with 12 bases in between. Germline V gene data show CDR1 as SGHTA and CDR2 as FQGNSA. The CDR3 region has the DNA TGTGCCAGCAGCCGTAGAGGGGCGAGCACAGATACGCAGTATTTT. Translation: CASSRRGASTDTQYF. Complete variable domain (other parts from reference TRBV7-2 and TRBJ2-3): GAGVSQSPSNKVTEKGKDVELRCDPISGHTALYWYRQSLGQGLEFLIYFQGNSAPDKSGLPSDRFSAERTGGSVSTLTIQRTQQEDSAVYLCASSRRGASTDTQYFGPGTRLTVL.

The chain recombines TRBV5-1 with TRBJ2-5; 7 bases are a match to TRBD2. V was clipped by 0 bases and J by 5 bases; unmatched bases: 7. CDR1 and CDR2 from the germline V gene are SGHRS and YFSETQ. The CDR3 spans 15 residues. DNA of the CDR3: TGCGCCAGCAGCTTGGCCGTAGGGGAGGGGGAGACCCAGTACTTC. Its translation is CASSLAVGEGETQYF.

As for this clonotype: At one of its ends the junction is not consistent with the germline gene, which may arise from a read error. This rearrangement joins TRBV6-5 to TRBJ2-6; D is unclear. The germline CDR1 and CDR2 sequences are MNHEY and SVGAGI. The CDR3 spans 18 residues. The CDR3 sequence: CANSQILPDTVGANVLTF. The CDR3 DNA reads as TGTGCCAACAGTCAAATCCTACCAGACACCGTGGGGGCCAACGTCCTGACTTTC.

V and J are TRBV6-5 and TRBJ2-7; D is undetermined. This CDR3 has 13 residues. The germline gives CDR1 MNHEY, CDR2 SVGAGI. Trimming cost V 5 bases and J 6 bases, with 14 bases left between them. The chain's CDR3 is CASSPPTRSEQYF. CDR3 in DNA: TGTGCCAGCAGTCCACCGACCCGGAGCGAGCAGTACTTC.

This clonotype has more than one count but fewer than ten. V gene TRBV6-1 combines with J gene TRBJ2-7; the D is unclear. In germline, CDR1 is MNHNS, CDR2 SASEGT. Trimming shortened V by 2 bases and J by 4 bases, and 9 bases separated the two germline ends. This CDR3 contains 13 residues. CDR3 sequence reads: CASSEPPLYEQYF. The CDR3 bases are TGTGCCAGCAGTGAACCCCCCCTGTACGAGCAGTACTTC.

The genes are TRBV7-2 and TRBJ1-2; perhaps TRBD1 as D (6 bases). With 2 bases removed from V and 6 bases from J, the gap between germline ends came to 13 bases. CDR1 is SGHTA and CDR2 is FQGNSA in the germline V gene. The CDR3 consists of 14 residues. For the CDR3, the DNA is TGTGCCAGCAGCTTAATTCAGGGGACACATGGCTACACCTTC. This encodes CASSLIQGTHGYTF.

This clonotype was seen a handful of times. The V gene is TRBV7-2, the J gene TRBJ1-6; TRBD1 is a possible D gene (6 bases). Trimming pared 1 base from V and 14 bases from J, leaving 18 bases between. This CDR3 has 15 residues. From germline, CDR1 is SGHTA and CDR2 FQGNSA. The CDR3 DNA follows: TGTGCCAGCAGCTTAGAGGGGGTGCAAGGTTTTTCCCTCCACTTT. This translates into CASSLEGVQGFSLHF.

The sample holds a few counts of this clonotype. The chain recombines TRBV20-1 with TRBJ2-1; 7 positions match TRBD2. The CDR3 has 15 amino acids. The J segment lost 7 bases and the V segment lost 1 base, leaving 10 bases of the junction unmatched. The V gene's germline CDR1 is DFQATT and CDR2 SNEGSKA (reference sequence). As DNA, the CDR3 is TGCAGTGCTAGAGTCCTAGCGGCCCCCCCAAATGAGCAGTTCTTC. It codes for CSARVLAAPPNEQFF.

This clonotype turned up a few times. The chain has TRBV6-5 and TRBJ1-1; TRBD1 matches at 9 bases. In germline, CDR1 is MNHEY, CDR2 SVGAGI. V lost 6 bases to trimming and J lost 4 bases; unmatched junction nucleotides: 6. This CDR3 comprises 14 residues. Written as DNA, the CDR3 is TGTGCCAGCAGCTACGGACAGGGGAGCACTGAAGCTTTCTTT. It is translated as CASSYGQGSTEAFF.

The chain links TRBV6-5 to TRBJ2-7; D may correspond to TRBD1 or TRBD2 (5 bases each). The V end was cut by 2 bases, the J end by 3 bases, with 17 bases between. Germline CDR1 reads MNHEY; CDR2 reads SVGAGI. This CDR3 is built from 16 residues. CDR3 sequence: CASSYLPGRTDYEQYF. The CDR3 DNA follows: TGTGCCAGCAGTTACCTGCCGGGGCGGACCGACTACGAGCAGTACTTC.

This clonotype was seen just once. Sequence at one end of the junction differs from germline and may be a read error. CDR3 nucleotides: TGCGCCAGCAGCCAAGATCACTCGCCTAGCAGCACCGGGGAGCTGTTTTTT. Translated: CASSQDHSPSSTGELFF. V is TRBV4-2 and J is TRBJ2-2; tentative D call: TRBD2 (5 bases). The CDR3 contains 17 residues. The germline CDR1 and CDR2 sequences are LGHNA and YNFKEQ.

The chain couples TRBV6-5 to TRBJ1-1; no clear D gene. V was trimmed by 2 bases and J by 8 bases, leaving 6 bases between them. CDR3 length: 11 amino acids. Germline CDR1 and CDR2: MNHEY and SVGAGI. The CDR3 loop reads CASSYEAEAFF. The CDR3 nucleotides are TGTGCCAGCAGTTACGAGGCAGAAGCTTTCTTT.

This clonotype has a handful of counts. The chain couples TRBV4-1 to TRBJ2-5; D may be TRBD1 or TRBD2 (5 bases each). Trimming took off 1 base at V and 0 bases at J, with 12 bases between the two ends. The germline V gene has CDR1 MGHRA and CDR2 YSYEKL. The CDR3 extends over 16 amino acids. CDR3 region: CASSQAPWGYQETQYF. The CDR3 region has the DNA TGCGCCAGCAGCCAAGCGCCTTGGGGGTACCAAGAGACCCAGTACTTC.

This chain connects TRBV6-5 to TRBJ2-7, with D possibly TRBD2 on 6 matching bases. This CDR3 is built from 14 residues. CDR1 is MNHEY, CDR2 SVGAGI, per germline. Trimming removed 3 bases at V and 0 bases at J, with 9 bases between. CDR3 DNA: TGTGCCAGCAGTTATGGGGACTCCTCCTACGAGCAGTACTTC. It yields the protein CASSYGDSSYEQYF.

The V and J genes are TRBV7-2 and TRBJ2-5, with D unresolved. Germline V gene data show CDR1 as SGHTA and CDR2 as FQGNSA. CDR3 length: 11 residues. V was trimmed by 2 bases and J by 6 bases, leaving 4 bases between them. CDR3 region: CASSLTKTQYF. The CDR3 coding sequence is TGTGCCAGCAGCTTAACGAAGACCCAGTACTTC.

In this sample, this clonotype is medium-sized. The chain recombines TRBV6-2 or TRBV6-3 with TRBJ2-3, with TRBD2 as a possible D gene (6 bases). Deletions cut 0 bases from V and 0 bases from J, with 7 bases between. Germline V gene data show CDR1 as MNHEY and CDR2 as SVGEGT. The CDR3 has 15 amino acids. As DNA, the CDR3 is TGTGCCAGCAGTTACTCCAGCGGGAGCACAGATACGCAGTATTTT. It specifies CASSYSSGSTDTQYF.

The chain recombines TRBV25-1 with TRBJ1-5; possible D gene TRBD1, 6 bases. CDR3 length: 16 amino acids. Germline CDR1 reads MGHDK; CDR2 reads SYGVNS. V was shortened by 6 bases and J by 3 bases, with 18 bases between the two germline ends. The CDR3 DNA follows: TGTGCCAGCAGCCCTCATGGGGGGCATAACAATCAGCCCCAGCATTTT. It codes for CASSPHGGHNNQPQHF.

The chain employs TRBV9 and TRBJ2-4; 10 bases agree with TRBD1. The junction had 6 bases not matched to a gene; V was cut back by 0 bases and J by 6 bases. Germline V gene sequence: CDR1 SGDLS, CDR2 YYNGEE. This CDR3 is built from 16 residues. As DNA, the CDR3 is TGTGCCAGCAGCGTAGGAGACAGGGGGCTTGGAAACATTCAGTACTTC. Protein: CASSVGDRGLGNIQYF.

This clonotype has just one count. V is TRBV7-8 and J is TRBJ2-5; D is undetermined. V dropped 0 bases and J dropped 4 bases, with 3 bases sitting between them. Germline V gene data show CDR1 as SGHVS and CDR2 as FQNEAQ. This CDR3 has 12 amino acids. CDR3 in amino acids: CASSLAPETQYF. The CDR3 coding sequence is TGTGCCAGCAGCTTAGCGCCAGAGACCCAGTACTTC.

The genes are TRBV4-1 and TRBJ2-5; D gene ambiguous. The ends were cut back, 0 bases at V and 2 bases at J, with 10 bases in the middle. The CDR3 runs 15 residues. Per germline, CDR1 MGHRA and CDR2 YSYEKL. The CDR3 here is CASSQDPGGQETQYF. The CDR3 region has the DNA TGCGCCAGCAGCCAAGATCCCGGTGGGCAAGAGACCCAGTACTTC.

The chain recombines TRBV7-2 with TRBJ2-5; tentative D call: TRBD2 (7 bases). CDR1 is SGHTA, CDR2 FQGNSA, per germline. V was pared by 3 bases and J by 1 base, with 9 bases between. There are 14 residues in the CDR3. CDR3 in DNA: TGTGCCAGCAGCTTGGGGGGGCCCCAAGAGACCCAGTACTTC. As protein: CASSLGGPQETQYF.

With regard to this clonotype: A junction end diverges from the germline sequence, so it may reflect a read error. The CDR3 DNA sequence: TGTGCCAGCAGCTTGGGACGAGCCACCGGGGAGCTGTGTTTT. It encodes CASSLGRATGELCF. The rearrangement links TRBV7-9 to TRBJ2-2, with D possibly called TRBD1 or TRBD2 (5 bases each). The germline V gene encodes CDR1 SEHNR and CDR2 FQNEAQ (reference sequence). This CDR3 has 14 residues.

This clonotype has just a few counts. The chain carries TRBV7-2 and TRBJ2-1; D uncertain. From germline, CDR1 is SGHTA and CDR2 FQGNSA. CDR3 length equals 14 residues. Deletions cut 5 bases from V and 3 bases from J, with 11 bases between. CDR3 residues: CASSAEDFYNEQFF. CDR3 bases: TGTGCCAGCAGCGCAGAAGACTTCTACAATGAGCAGTTCTTC.

This chain connects TRBV20-1 to TRBJ2-3, with D possibly matching TRBD1 (6 bases). Germline-derived CDR1 and CDR2 are DFQATT and SNEGSKA (reference sequence). V lost 5 bases, J lost 1 base, and 10 bases lay in between. The CDR3 contains 13 residues. CDR3 sequence: CSARRTGTDTQYF. Here the CDR3 DNA reads TGCAGTGCTCGAAGGACAGGCACAGATACGCAGTATTTT.